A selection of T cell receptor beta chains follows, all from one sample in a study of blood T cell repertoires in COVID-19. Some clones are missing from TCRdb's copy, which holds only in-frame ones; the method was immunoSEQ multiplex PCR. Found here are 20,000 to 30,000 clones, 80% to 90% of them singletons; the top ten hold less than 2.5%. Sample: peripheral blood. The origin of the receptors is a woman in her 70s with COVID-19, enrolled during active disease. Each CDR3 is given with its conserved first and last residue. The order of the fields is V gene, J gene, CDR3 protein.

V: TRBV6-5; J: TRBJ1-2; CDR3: CASIPGYFYGYTF
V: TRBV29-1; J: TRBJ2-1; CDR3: CSHQDRFHNEQFF
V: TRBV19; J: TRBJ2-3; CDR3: CASSISGGSADTQYF
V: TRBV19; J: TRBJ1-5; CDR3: CASVDRGFNQPQHF
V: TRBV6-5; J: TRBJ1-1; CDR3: CASSQTALTTEAFF
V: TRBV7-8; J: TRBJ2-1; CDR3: CASSLGGEGNEQFF
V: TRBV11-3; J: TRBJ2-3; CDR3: CASSPRDYTDTQYF
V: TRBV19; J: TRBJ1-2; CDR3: CASTRGEVGIYGYTF
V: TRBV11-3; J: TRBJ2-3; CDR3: CASSLDGRPGGTQYF
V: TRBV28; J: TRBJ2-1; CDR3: CASVTGTGSNEQFF
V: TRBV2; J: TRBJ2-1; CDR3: CASRSSDEQFF
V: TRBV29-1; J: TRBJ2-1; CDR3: CSVVVLADGEQFF
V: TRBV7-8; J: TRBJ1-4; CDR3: CASSLYLLRAATNEKLFF
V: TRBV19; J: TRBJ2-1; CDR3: CASGKREGFYNEQFF
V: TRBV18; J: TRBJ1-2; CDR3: CASSRGQMAYGYTF
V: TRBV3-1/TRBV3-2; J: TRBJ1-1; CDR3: CASGQTWPNTEAFF
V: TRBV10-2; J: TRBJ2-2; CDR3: CASSESRGSGGKPNTGELFF
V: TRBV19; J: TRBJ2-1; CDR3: CASSIDRLYYNEQFF
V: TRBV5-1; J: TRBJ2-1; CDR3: CASSAFGLASYNEQFF
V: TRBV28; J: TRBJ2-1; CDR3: CASTGGGGALSYNEQFF
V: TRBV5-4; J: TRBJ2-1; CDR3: CASSLAVRLAGPSSYNEQFF
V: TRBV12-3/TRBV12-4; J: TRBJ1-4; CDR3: CASSLSEKLFF
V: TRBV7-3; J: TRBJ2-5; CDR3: CASSLNPAGGPETQYF
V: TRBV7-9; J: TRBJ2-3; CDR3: CASRPTSTDTQYF
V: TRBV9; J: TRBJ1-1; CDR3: CASSALLNTEAFF
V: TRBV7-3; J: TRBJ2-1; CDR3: CASSPGGAGYNEQFF
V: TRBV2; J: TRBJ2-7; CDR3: CASSFSTGTEQYF
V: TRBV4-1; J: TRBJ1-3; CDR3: CASSQGQGDPLRGNTIYF
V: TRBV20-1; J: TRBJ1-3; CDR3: CSAGGGHTIYF
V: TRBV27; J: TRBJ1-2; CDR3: CASRPTRGDGYTF
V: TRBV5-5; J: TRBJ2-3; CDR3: CASSAPGGAAQYF
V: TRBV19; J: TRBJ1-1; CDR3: CASSSPGTGNTEAFF
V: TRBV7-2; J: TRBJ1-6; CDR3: CASSPEGDSPLHF
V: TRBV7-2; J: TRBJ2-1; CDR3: CASSYRLAGSPMEFF
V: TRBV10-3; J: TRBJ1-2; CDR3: CAISGGPPRDYGYTF
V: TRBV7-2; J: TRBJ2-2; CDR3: CASSLASSGGVSGELFF
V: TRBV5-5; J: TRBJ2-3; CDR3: CASSFASSADTQYF
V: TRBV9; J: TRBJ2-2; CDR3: CASSSRGAGTGELFF
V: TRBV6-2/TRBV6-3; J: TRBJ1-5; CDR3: CASSVQGLGNQPQHF
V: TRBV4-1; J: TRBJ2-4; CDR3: CASSQDWRQGTENIQYF
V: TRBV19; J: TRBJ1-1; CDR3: CASSASPGQGNTEAFF
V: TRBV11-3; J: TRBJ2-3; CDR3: CASSLEASGTDTQYF
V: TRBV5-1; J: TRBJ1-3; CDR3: CASSLADRSSGNTIYF
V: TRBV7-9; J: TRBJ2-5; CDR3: CASSPYGGAGETQYF
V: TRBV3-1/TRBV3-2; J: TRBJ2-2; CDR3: CASSQDRQGGELFF
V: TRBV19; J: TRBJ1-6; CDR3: CASRDRANSPLHF